Listed below are T cell receptor beta chains from one sample, sequenced in a study of shared clonotypes between healthy human individuals. Assay used: immunoSEQ multiplex PCR; TCRdb lists only in-frame clones, some missing. The sample records about 1.1 million clones, 60% to 85% being singletons. Sequenced: memory CD4+ T cells from PBMCs. The source is a man younger than 35 in good health. Some clones in this sample may be carry-over from other donors' samples. Each CDR3 is given with its conserved first and last residue. A D gene is named only where the DNA matches it firmly. The size of a clone is reported for some rows only, either as once, few or many, or as a class for expanded clones.

j_call,clone_size,d_call,v_call,cdr3_aa,cdr3_nt
TRBJ2-7,once,TRBD1,TRBV4-1,CASSQLRDRDYEQYF,TGCGCCAGCAGCCAGCTCCGGGACAGGGACTACGAGCAGTACTTC
TRBJ2-3,.,.,TRBV27,CASSRGRFVGTDTQYF,TGTGCCAGCAGTCGGGGGCGATTTGTTGGCACAGATACGCAGTATTTT
TRBJ1-4,.,.,TRBV28,CASSLTGYNEKLFF,TGTGCCAGCAGTTTAACGGGTTATAATGAAAAACTGTTTTTT
TRBJ2-5,.,TRBD1,TRBV5-1,CASSLGQGETQYF,TGCGCCAGCAGCTTAGGACAGGGGGAGACCCAGTACTTC
TRBJ2-7,.,TRBD2,TRBV7-9,CASSFRTSGVTYEQYF,TGTGCCAGCAGCTTCCGTACTAGCGGGGTGACCTACGAGCAGTACTTC
TRBJ1-2,many,.,TRBV2,CASSVRYGNGYTF,TGTGCCAGCAGTGTGAGATACGGTAATGGCTACACCTTC
TRBJ2-7,.,.,TRBV7-2,CASSLVGQGYYEQYF,TGTGCCAGCAGCTTAGTAGGCCAGGGGTACTACGAGCAGTACTTC
TRBJ2-7,.,.,TRBV6-1,CASSERPGELVYEQYF,TGTGCCAGCAGTGAGAGACCGGGGGAACTAGTCTACGAGCAGTACTTC
TRBJ2-6,.,.,TRBV7-8,CASSPGANVLTF,TGTGCCAGCAGCCCTGGGGCCAACGTCCTGACTTTC
TRBJ1-4,.,.,TRBV6-6,CASSYRDGFNEKLFF,TGTGCCAGCAGTTACCGAGACGGGTTTAATGAAAAACTGTTTTTT
TRBJ2-3,.,TRBD1,TRBV4-1,CASSLQGETDTQYF,TGCGCCAGCAGTTTGCAGGGGGAAACAGATACGCAGTATTTT
TRBJ2-6,.,TRBD1,TRBV5-1,CASSLRQGPGANVLTF,TGCGCCAGCAGCCTACGACAGGGACCCGGGGCCAACGTCCTGACTTTC
TRBJ2-3,.,.,TRBV29-1,CSVRTADTQYF,TGCAGCGTTCGGACCGCAGATACGCAGTATTTT
TRBJ1-5,.,.,TRBV6-1,CASSEGGGQYNQPQHF,TGTGCCAGCAGTGAAGGGGGAGGGCAATACAATCAGCCCCAGCATTTT
TRBJ2-5,few,.,TRBV18,CASSPSLTGTQETQYF,TGTGCCAGCTCACCGTCGCTTACAGGCACCCAAGAGACCCAGTACTTC
TRBJ2-5,.,TRBD2,TRBV5-1,CASSLNPSTGGAQYF,TGCGCCAGCAGCTTGAACCCTAGCACGGGGGGGGCCCAGTACTTC
TRBJ2-1,once,.,TRBV12-2,CASRLAQGFDEQFF,TGTGCAAGTCGCCTCGCCCAGGGGTTCGATGAGCAGTTCTTC
TRBJ2-7,.,TRBD2,TRBV6-6,CASSYFPTSVEQYF,TGTGCCAGCAGTTACTTTCCGACTAGCGTCGAGCAGTACTTC
TRBJ2-5,.,.,TRBV6-5,CASSLSGQETQYF,TGTGCCAGCAGCCTCTCTGGGCAAGAGACCCAGTACTTC
TRBJ1-5,.,TRBD1,TRBV28,CASSQQGTGLQPQHF,TGTGCCAGCAGTCAACAGGGGACGGGGCTTCAGCCCCAGCATTTT
TRBJ2-3,few,.,TRBV2,CASRTDTQYF,TGTGCCAGCAGGACAGATACGCAGTATTTT
TRBJ2-7,.,TRBD2,TRBV29-1,CSVEGVAASGRSYEQYF,TGCAGCGTTGAAGGGGTCGCGGCTAGCGGGAGATCCTACGAGCAGTACTTC
TRBJ2-5,.,TRBD1,TRBV6-5,CACRRQGARETQYF,TGTGCCTGCCGTCGACAGGGGGCGCGGGAGACCCAGTACTTC
TRBJ1-1,.,.,TRBV25-1,CASSPLGQNTEAFF,TGTGCCAGCAGTCCCTTGGGACAGAACACTGAAGCTTTCTTT
TRBJ2-7,.,.,TRBV28,CASRPRRTPYEQYF,TGTGCCAGCAGGCCTCGAAGAACCCCCTACGAGCAGTACTTC
TRBJ1-2,many,TRBD1,TRBV2,CASSQQGGIYGYTF,TGTGCCAGCAGCCAACAGGGGGGCATCTATGGCTACACCTTC
TRBJ1-5,.,.,TRBV5-8,CASSRPGRNQPQHF,TGTGCCAGCAGCAGACCGGGTCGCAATCAGCCCCAGCATTTT
TRBJ1-1,.,.,TRBV5-1,CASSPGGDDEAFF,TGCGCCAGCTCCCCCGGGGGGGATGATGAAGCTTTCTTT
TRBJ1-1,.,.,TRBV18,CASSTLGFGGLGNTEAFF,TGTGCCAGCTCAACACTCGGGTTCGGGGGCTTGGGGAACACTGAAGCTTTCTTT
TRBJ1-2,.,.,TRBV5-6,CASSFRVIYGYTF,TGTGCCAGCAGCTTCAGGGTTATCTATGGCTACACCTTC
TRBJ2-7,.,.,TRBV2,CASSEKSLGQYF,TGTGCCAGCAGTGAGAAAAGCCTAGGGCAGTACTTC
TRBJ2-7,.,TRBD2,TRBV7-2,CASSRGAAGGSTYEQYF,TGTGCCAGCAGCCGTGGCGCCGCGGGAGGAAGCACCTACGAGCAGTACTTC
TRBJ1-5,.,.,TRBV2,CASERGMGNQPQHF,TGTGCCAGCGAGCGGGGGATGGGAAATCAGCCCCAGCATTTT
TRBJ1-2,.,.,TRBV5-6,CASSLVWEGSYGYTF,TGTGCCAGCAGCTTGGTGTGGGAGGGCAGCTATGGCTACACCTTC
TRBJ1-2,.,TRBD1,TRBV19,CASSIDRQGYGYTF,TGTGCCAGTAGTATAGATCGACAGGGGTATGGCTACACCTTC
TRBJ2-1,.,TRBD2,TRBV15,CATSRGTSGNEQFF,TGTGCCACCAGCAGAGGGACTAGCGGGAATGAGCAGTTCTTC
TRBJ2-6,once,TRBD1,TRBV7-3,CASSFGSGTGPSGANVLTF,TGTGCCAGCAGCTTTGGTTCGGGGACAGGGCCCTCTGGGGCCAACGTCCTGACTTTC
TRBJ2-7,.,TRBD2,TRBV5-1,CASSLVAGVNEQYF,TGCGCCAGCAGCTTGGTAGCGGGAGTAAACGAGCAGTACTTC
TRBJ2-7,.,TRBD2,TRBV5-1,CASSSRTSGRVYEQYF,TGCGCCAGCAGCTCTAGGACTAGCGGGAGAGTATACGAGCAGTACTTC
TRBJ2-7,.,.,TRBV6-1,CASSEARPGLGYEQYF,TGTGCCAGCAGTGAAGCCCGACCGGGTCTGGGGTACGAGCAGTACTTC
TRBJ2-3,.,TRBD1,TRBV2,CASSEWNRGETDTQYF,TGTGCCAGCAGTGAATGGAACAGGGGGGAGACAGATACGCAGTATTTT
TRBJ1-5,.,TRBD1,TRBV29-1,CSVSGQNSNQPQHF,TGCAGCGTTTCGGGACAGAATAGCAATCAGCCCCAGCATTTT
TRBJ1-2,.,.,TRBV4-1,CASSQSQMNYGYTF,TGCGCCAGCAGCCAATCCCAGATGAACTATGGCTACACCTTC
TRBJ2-3,few,.,TRBV4-3,CASSQDVPDTQYF,TGCGCCAGCAGCCAAGATGTCCCAGATACGCAGTATTTT
TRBJ2-2,.,.,TRBV7-3,CASSPDAGELFF,TGTGCCAGCAGCCCCGACGCCGGGGAGCTGTTTTTT
TRBJ2-2,.,.,TRBV5-1,CASSNDPVGASGELFF,TGCGCCAGCAGTAACGATCCCGTGGGGGCAAGTGGGGAGCTGTTTTTT
TRBJ1-2,few,.,TRBV19,CASSPRDGTTNYGYTF,TGTGCCAGTAGTCCCCGGGACGGAACCACCAACTATGGCTACACCTTC
TRBJ2-2,.,.,TRBV5-1,CASSFDHTGELFF,TGCGCCAGCAGCTTCGACCACACCGGGGAGCTGTTTTTT
TRBJ2-4,.,.,TRBV27,CASSTPPGIQYF,TGTGCCAGCAGTACTCCCCCGGGGATTCAGTACTTC
TRBJ1-2,.,TRBD1,TRBV9,CASSAWDRGDNGYTF,TGTGCCAGCAGCGCCTGGGACAGGGGAGATAATGGCTACACCTTC
TRBJ2-7,.,.,TRBV6-1,CASSETPLNEQYF,TGTGCCAGCAGTGAAACCCCCCTCAACGAGCAGTACTTC
TRBJ2-3,.,TRBD2,TRBV9,CASSENGGRLADTQYF,TGTGCCAGCAGCGAGAACGGCGGGAGGCTAGCAGATACGCAGTATTTT
TRBJ1-4,.,.,TRBV7-9,CASSYSEKLFF,TGTGCCAGCAGCTACTCGGAAAAACTGTTTTTT
TRBJ1-5,.,.,TRBV18,CASSPSKTEPQHF,TGTGCCAGCTCACCTTCAAAGACAGAGCCCCAGCATTTT
TRBJ2-5,.,TRBD2,TRBV4-2,CASSQEIPGLAGTETQYF,TGTGCCAGCAGCCAAGAAATCCCTGGACTAGCGGGAACGGAGACCCAGTACTTC
TRBJ1-3,.,TRBD1,TRBV7-8,CASSPTGYSGNTIYF,TGTGCCAGCAGCCCGACAGGGTACTCTGGAAACACCATATATTTT
TRBJ2-1,.,.,TRBV11-2,CASSSGAESYNEQFF,TGTGCCAGCAGCTCCGGGGCAGAGAGTTACAATGAGCAGTTCTTC